A selection of T cell receptor beta chains follows, all from one sample in a study of shared clonotypes between healthy human individuals. Some clones are missing from TCRdb's copy, which holds only in-frame ones; the method was immunoSEQ multiplex PCR. The data hold some 550,000 clones, with 97% observed a single time. Sequenced: naive CD4+ T cells sorted from blood. The receptors were sampled from a young woman in good health. Each CDR3 is given with its conserved first and last residue. D genes are given only for firm matches. Clone size is shown for a subset of rows, as once, few, many or a class of expanded clone.

clone size,J gene,D gene,V gene,CDR3 DNA,CDR3 protein
few,TRBJ2-7,.,TRBV7-2,TGTGCCAGCAGCTTAATATACACTACCTACGAGCAGTACTTC,CASSLIYTTYEQYF
.,TRBJ1-1,TRBD1,TRBV18,TGTGCCAGCTCAGCGCTGGGACAGGGGGCTAGGGGAACGGCTTTCTTT,CASSALGQGARGTAFF
once,TRBJ1-4,.,TRBV9,TGTGCCAGCAGAAGTTGGGAAGGGGCCTTGGTGGGAAAACTGTTTTTT,CASRSWEGALVGKLFF
once,TRBJ2-3,.,TRBV13,TGTGCCAGCAGCCTAGAGGGACTTTACACAGATACGCAGTATTTT,CASSLEGLYTDTQYF
.,TRBJ1-5,.,TRBV2,TGTGCCAGCAGTAAGGAGGGCAATCAGCCCCAGCATTTT,CASSKEGNQPQHF
.,TRBJ2-3,TRBD1,TRBV11-3,TGTGCCAGCAGCTCCGGGGACAGGGGGCCGACTAGCACAGATACGCAGTATTTT,CASSSGDRGPTSTDTQYF
.,TRBJ1-6,TRBD1,TRBV7-2,TGTGCCAGCAGCTTCCGGACAGGGTCTGGTTCACCCCTCCACTTT,CASSFRTGSGSPLHF
.,TRBJ2-1,TRBD2,TRBV5-1,TGCGCCAGCAGTCACTCTAGCGGGTCCTACAATGAGCAGTTCTTC,CASSHSSGSYNEQFF
.,TRBJ2-7,TRBD2,TRBV5-3,TGTGCCAGACCCGAGCGGGAGAGAAGCTACGAGCAGTACTTC,CARPERERSYEQYF
.,TRBJ1-5,TRBD1,TRBV6-5,TGTGCCAGCAGACCGGACAGGGCTGTAAATCAGCCCCAGCATTTT,CASRPDRAVNQPQHF
.,TRBJ2-5,.,TRBV10-3,TGTGCCATCAGTGAGCCTCAGGCAGGGGGGGAGACCCAGTACTTC,CAISEPQAGGETQYF
.,TRBJ2-5,.,TRBV15,TGTGCCACCAGCAGTCTAAATCTACCTCAAGAGACCCAGTACTTC,CATSSLNLPQETQYF
.,TRBJ2-1,.,TRBV7-2,TGTGCCAGCAGCTTTGAAGTTGGTGAGCAGTTCTTC,CASSFEVGEQFF
once,TRBJ2-7,.,TRBV28,TGTGCCAGCAGTTTGGGGCAGGTCGCGTACGAGCAGTACTTC,CASSLGQVAYEQYF
.,TRBJ2-3,TRBD1,TRBV7-9,TGTGCCAGCAGCTTACGTCGGGACAGGCACACAGATACGCAGTATTTT,CASSLRRDRHTDTQYF
.,TRBJ1-2,TRBD1,TRBV15,TGTGCCACCAGCGTGCGGGGCAGGGGGGTGAACTATGGCTACACCTTC,CATSVRGRGVNYGYTF
.,TRBJ2-1,TRBD2,TRBV27,TGTGCCAGCAGTTCCCGCTCCGGGACTAGCGGGTTCAGGAGCTCCTACAATGAGCAGTTCTTC,CASSSRSGTSGFRSSYNEQFF
.,TRBJ1-5,TRBD1,TRBV19,TGTGCCAGTAGTCCACTAACAGGGGGCGGTCAGCCCCAGCATTTT,CASSPLTGGGQPQHF
.,TRBJ2-1,.,TRBV7-9,TGTGCCAGCAGCTCAGGCAGTCATGATGATAGGGACAATGAGCAGTTCTTC,CASSSGSHDDRDNEQFF
once,TRBJ2-2,TRBD2,TRBV4-1,TGCGCCAGCAGCCAAGTGACTAGCGTAGCGAACACCGGGGAGCTGTTTTTT,CASSQVTSVANTGELFF
.,TRBJ1-5,.,TRBV19,TGTGCCAGTAGTACTCAGGGTAATAGCAATCAGCCCCAGCATTTT,CASSTQGNSNQPQHF
.,TRBJ2-7,TRBD2,TRBV6-6,TGTGCCAGCAGACAACTAGCGGTTGCTTGGGACGAGCAGTACTTC,CASRQLAVAWDEQYF
once,TRBJ2-1,TRBD1,TRBV5-1,TGCGCCAGCAGCTTGGTAGGGACAGACCTTTACAATGAGCAGTTCTTC,CASSLVGTDLYNEQFF
.,TRBJ2-5,TRBD1,TRBV5-1,TGCGCCAGCAGCTTGGGGACAGGGGCCCAAGAGACCCAGTACTTC,CASSLGTGAQETQYF
.,TRBJ2-7,.,TRBV5-5,TGTGCCAGCAGCTTGATGAGCTCCGAGCAGTACTTC,CASSLMSSEQYF
once,TRBJ1-5,TRBD1,TRBV7-9,TGTGCCAGCAGCGCAGGGGGCCGGAGCAATCAGCCCCAGCATTTT,CASSAGGRSNQPQHF
.,TRBJ1-5,.,TRBV27,TGTGCCAGCAGGAACAGGGAAAATCAGCCCCAGCATTTT,CASRNRENQPQHF
.,TRBJ2-7,.,TRBV29-1,TGCAGCGTTGCCGAGTGGTCCTACGAGCAGTACTTC,CSVAEWSYEQYF
.,TRBJ2-5,.,TRBV5-4,TGTGCCAGCAGCTCGCCGGGGCCCACGCCCCAGACCCAGTACTTC,CASSSPGPTPQTQYF
.,TRBJ1-6,.,TRBV15,TGTGCCACCAGCAGAGATATTGATCCGGGTAATTCACCCCTCCACTTT,CATSRDIDPGNSPLHF
.,TRBJ2-4,.,TRBV5-1,TGCGCCAGCAGCTTTTCCGGGGTCGCGGGCATTCAGTACTTC,CASSFSGVAGIQYF
.,TRBJ2-3,TRBD2,TRBV28,TGTGCCAGCATCCCCGGGGGGGGAAATCCAGATACGCAGTATTTT,CASIPGGGNPDTQYF
.,TRBJ2-3,TRBD2,TRBV10-3,TGTGCCATCAGCGCTTCTGGGCGGGGGGGCACAGATACGCAGTATTTT,CAISASGRGGTDTQYF
.,TRBJ2-1,TRBD2,TRBV10-1,TGCGCCAGCAGTGAGTCGGGACTAGCGAATGAGCAGTTCTTC,CASSESGLANEQFF
.,TRBJ2-5,TRBD1,TRBV5-1,TGCGCCAGCATCTCCCCCGACAGGGGCCAAGAGACCCAGTACTTC,CASISPDRGQETQYF
.,TRBJ2-1,.,TRBV6-6,TGTGCCAGCCTCCGGGACAACCGCAATGAGCAGTTCTTC,CASLRDNRNEQFF
.,TRBJ2-7,TRBD1,TRBV27,TGTGCCAGCAGTTCGACAGGGGTGGGTCGCGAGCAGTACTTC,CASSSTGVGREQYF
few,TRBJ2-2,.,TRBV5-1,TGCGCCAGCAGCTTGGAGCAAAACACCGGGGAGCTGTTTTTT,CASSLEQNTGELFF
once,TRBJ2-5,.,TRBV5-1,TGCGCCAGCAGCTCGGCTCAGGGAGGACCAGAGACCCAGTACTTC,CASSSAQGGPETQYF
.,TRBJ1-1,.,TRBV28,TGTGCCAGCACCTTAAGGACGGCGAACACTGAAGCTTTCTTT,CASTLRTANTEAFF
once,TRBJ1-4,TRBD1,TRBV15,TGTGCCACCAGCAGAGGCGGACAGGGAAAGGAAAAACTGTTTTTT,CATSRGGQGKEKLFF
.,TRBJ1-2,.,TRBV6-1,TGTGCCAGCAGTGAAGCCGGCAGACATGGCTACACCTTC,CASSEAGRHGYTF
once,TRBJ2-7,.,TRBV7-7,TGTGCCAGCAGCAGGGGGGTTAACAACTACGAGCAGTACTTC,CASSRGVNNYEQYF
.,TRBJ2-1,.,TRBV28,TGTGCCACCGGGACTTCCTGGGATGAGCAGTTCTTC,CATGTSWDEQFF
.,TRBJ2-3,TRBD2,TRBV2,TGTGCCAGCAGTGCGGCGGCGGGAGGCATGAGTACGCAGTATTTT,CASSAAAGGMSTQYF